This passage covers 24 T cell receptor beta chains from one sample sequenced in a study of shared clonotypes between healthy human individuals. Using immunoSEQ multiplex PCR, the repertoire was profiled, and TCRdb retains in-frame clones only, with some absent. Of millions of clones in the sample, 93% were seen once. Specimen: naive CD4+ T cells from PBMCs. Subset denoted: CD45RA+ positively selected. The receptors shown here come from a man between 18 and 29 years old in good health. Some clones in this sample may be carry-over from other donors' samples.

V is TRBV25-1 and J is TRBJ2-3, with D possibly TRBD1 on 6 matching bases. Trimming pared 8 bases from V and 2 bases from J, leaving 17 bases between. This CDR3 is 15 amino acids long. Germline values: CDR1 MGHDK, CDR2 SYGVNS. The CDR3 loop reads CASGAQGPNTDTQYF. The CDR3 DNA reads TGTGCCAGCGGGGCACAGGGCCCTAACACAGATACGCAGTATTTT.

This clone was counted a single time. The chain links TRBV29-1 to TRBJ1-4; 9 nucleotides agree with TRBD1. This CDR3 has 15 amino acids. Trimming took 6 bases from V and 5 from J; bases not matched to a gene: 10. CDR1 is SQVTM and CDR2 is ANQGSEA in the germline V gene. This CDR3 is CSVGTWDRANEKLFF. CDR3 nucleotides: TGCAGCGTCGGTACCTGGGACAGGGCGAATGAAAAACTGTTTTTT.

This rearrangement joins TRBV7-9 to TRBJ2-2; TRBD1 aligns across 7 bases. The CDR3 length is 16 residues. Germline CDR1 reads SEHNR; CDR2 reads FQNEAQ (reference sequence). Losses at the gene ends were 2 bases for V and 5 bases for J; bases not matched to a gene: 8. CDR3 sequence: CASSLSGRGSTGELFF. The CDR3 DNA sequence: TGTGCCAGCAGCTTATCTGGCAGGGGGAGTACCGGGGAGCTGTTTTTT.

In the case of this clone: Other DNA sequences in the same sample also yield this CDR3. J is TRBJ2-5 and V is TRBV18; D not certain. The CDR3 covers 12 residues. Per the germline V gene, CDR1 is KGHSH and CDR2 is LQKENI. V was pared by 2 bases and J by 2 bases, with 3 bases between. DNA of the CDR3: TGTGCCAGCTCACCAGGACAAGAGACCCAGTACTTC. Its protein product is CASSPGQETQYF.

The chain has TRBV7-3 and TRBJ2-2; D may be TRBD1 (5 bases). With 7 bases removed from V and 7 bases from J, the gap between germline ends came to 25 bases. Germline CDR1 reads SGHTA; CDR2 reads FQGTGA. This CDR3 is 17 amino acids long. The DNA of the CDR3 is TGTGCCAGCACCCCCGGTCCCCAGTTTTCGACAGTCGGGGAGCTGTTTTTT. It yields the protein CASTPGPQFSTVGELFF.

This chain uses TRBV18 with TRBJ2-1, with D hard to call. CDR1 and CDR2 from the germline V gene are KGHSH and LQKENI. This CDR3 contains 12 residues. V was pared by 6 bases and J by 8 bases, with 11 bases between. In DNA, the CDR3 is TGTGCCAGCTCCCGCCGGTTCGATGAGCAGTTCTTC. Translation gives CASSRRFDEQFF. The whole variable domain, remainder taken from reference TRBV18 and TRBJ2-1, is NAGVMQNPRHLVRRRGQEARLRCSPMKGHSHVYWYRQLPEEGLKFMVYLQKENIIDESGMPKERFSAEFPKEGPSILRIQQVVRGDSAAYFCASSRRFDEQFFGPGTRLTVL.

The CDR3 DNA reads as TGTGCCAGTAGTCCGAGGTGGGGACAGTCGGGAGGGGGAGATACGCAGTATTTT. Protein product: CASSPRWGQSGGGDTQYF. The V and J genes are TRBV19 and TRBJ2-3; possibly TRBD2 for D (8 bases). CDR3 length: 18 residues. Trimming pared 5 bases from V and 5 bases from J, leaving 26 bases between. Germline assignment: CDR1 LNHDA and CDR2 SQIVND (reference sequence).

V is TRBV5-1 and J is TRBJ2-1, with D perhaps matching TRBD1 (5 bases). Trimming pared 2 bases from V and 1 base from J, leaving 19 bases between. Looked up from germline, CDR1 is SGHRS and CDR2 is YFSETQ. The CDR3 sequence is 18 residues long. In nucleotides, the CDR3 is TGCGCCAGCAGCTTCGGGCGATTCTCTCGACAGTCCTACAATGAGCAGTTCTTC. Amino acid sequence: CASSFGRFSRQSYNEQFF. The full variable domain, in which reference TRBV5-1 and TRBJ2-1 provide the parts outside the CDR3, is KAGVTQTPRYLIKTRGQQVTLSCSPISGHRSVSWYQQTPGQGLQFLFEYFSETQRNKGNFPGRFSGRQFSNSRSEMNVSTLELGDSALYLCASSFGRFSRQSYNEQFFGPGTRLTVL.

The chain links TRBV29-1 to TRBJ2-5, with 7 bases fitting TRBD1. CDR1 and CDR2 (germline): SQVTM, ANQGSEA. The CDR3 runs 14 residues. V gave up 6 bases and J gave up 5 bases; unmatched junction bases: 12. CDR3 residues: CSVYSWDRGETQYF. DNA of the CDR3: TGCAGCGTCTATTCTTGGGACAGAGGGGAGACCCAGTACTTC.

The CDR3 bases are TGTGCCAGCAGCCCAAACCGGGACAGTGTGGGCTATGGCTACACCTTC. It is translated as CASSPNRDSVGYGYTF. The chain carries TRBV7-9 and TRBJ1-2; 7 bases align to TRBD1. Germline assignment: CDR1 SEHNR and CDR2 FQNEAQ (reference sequence). The CDR3 is 16 residues long. V lost 5 bases to trimming and J lost 4 bases; unmatched junction nucleotides: 13.

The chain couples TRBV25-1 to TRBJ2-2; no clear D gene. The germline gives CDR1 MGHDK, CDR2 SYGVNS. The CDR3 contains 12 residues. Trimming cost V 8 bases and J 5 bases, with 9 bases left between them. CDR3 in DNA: TGTGCCAGCGCTGAGGTAACCGGGGAGCTGTTTTTT. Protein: CASAEVTGELFF.

DNA of the CDR3: TGCGCCAGCAGCGGGGGACAGAGACTCAATGAAAAACTGTTTTTT. As protein: CASSGGQRLNEKLFF. The gene calls are TRBV5-1 and TRBJ1-4, with TRBD1 identical over 7 bases. V shed 4 bases, J shed 5 bases, and the junction held 8 bases outside the gene matches. Looked up from germline, CDR1 is SGHRS and CDR2 is YFSETQ. The CDR3 is 15 residues long.

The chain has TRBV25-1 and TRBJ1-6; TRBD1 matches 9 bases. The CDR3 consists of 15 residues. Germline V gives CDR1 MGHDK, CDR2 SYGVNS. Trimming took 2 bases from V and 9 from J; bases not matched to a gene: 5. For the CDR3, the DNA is TGTGCCAGCAGTGAAAGGGGACAGGGTCGTTCACCCCTCCACTTT. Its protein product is CASSERGQGRSPLHF.

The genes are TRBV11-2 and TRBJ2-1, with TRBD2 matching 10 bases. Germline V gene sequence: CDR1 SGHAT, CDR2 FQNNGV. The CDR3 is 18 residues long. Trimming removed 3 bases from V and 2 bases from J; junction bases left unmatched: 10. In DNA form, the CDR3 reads TGTGCCAGCAGCTTTGTGGCTAGCGGGAGTATTACCTACAATGAGCAGTTCTTC. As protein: CASSFVASGSITYNEQFF.

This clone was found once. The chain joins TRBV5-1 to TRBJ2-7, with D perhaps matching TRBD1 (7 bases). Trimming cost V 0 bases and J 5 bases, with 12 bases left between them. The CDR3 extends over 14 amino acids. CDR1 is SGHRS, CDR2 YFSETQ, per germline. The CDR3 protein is CASSLDPGGNEQYF. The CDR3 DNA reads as TGCGCCAGCAGCTTGGACCCAGGGGGGAACGAGCAGTACTTC.

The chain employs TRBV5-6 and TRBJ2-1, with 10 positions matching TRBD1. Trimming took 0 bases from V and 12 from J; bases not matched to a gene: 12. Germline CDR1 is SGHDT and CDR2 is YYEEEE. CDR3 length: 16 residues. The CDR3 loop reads CASSLGHRDRGGRQFF. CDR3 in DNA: TGTGCCAGCAGCTTGGGACACCGGGACAGGGGAGGACGGCAGTTCTTC.

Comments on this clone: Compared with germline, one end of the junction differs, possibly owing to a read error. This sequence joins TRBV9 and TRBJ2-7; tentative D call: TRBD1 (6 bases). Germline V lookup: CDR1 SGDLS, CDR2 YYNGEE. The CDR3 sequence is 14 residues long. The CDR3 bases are TGTGCCAGCAGCTTCCGGGACACCTCCAACGAGCAGTACTTC. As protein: CASSFRDTSNEQYF. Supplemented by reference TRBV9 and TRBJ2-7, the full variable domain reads DSGVTQTPKHLITATGQRVTLRCSPRSGDLSVYWYQQSLDQGLQFLIQYYNGEERAKGNILERFSAQQFPDLHSELNLSSLELGDSALYFCASSFRDTSNEQYFGPGTRLTVT.

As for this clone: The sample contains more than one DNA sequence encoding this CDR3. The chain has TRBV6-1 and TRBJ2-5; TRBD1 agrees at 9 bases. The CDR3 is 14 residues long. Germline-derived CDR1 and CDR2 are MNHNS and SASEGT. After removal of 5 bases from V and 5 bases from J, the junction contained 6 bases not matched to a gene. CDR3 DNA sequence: TGTGCCAGCAGTCCCGGGACAGGGAAGGAGACCCAGTACTTC. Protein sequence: CASSPGTGKETQYF.

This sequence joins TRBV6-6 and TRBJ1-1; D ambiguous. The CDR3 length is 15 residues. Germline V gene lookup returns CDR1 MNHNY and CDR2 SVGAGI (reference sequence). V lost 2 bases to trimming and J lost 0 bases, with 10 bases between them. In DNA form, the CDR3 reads TGTGCCAGCAGTTACCCCGGAGGAGTGAACACTGAAGCTTTCTTT. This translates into CASSYPGGVNTEAFF.

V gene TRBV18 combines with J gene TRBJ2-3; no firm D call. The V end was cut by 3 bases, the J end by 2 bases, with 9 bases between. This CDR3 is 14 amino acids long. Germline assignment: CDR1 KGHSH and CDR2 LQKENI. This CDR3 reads CASSPLSNTDTQYF. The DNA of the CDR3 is TGTGCCAGCTCACCCCTCAGCAACACAGATACGCAGTATTTT.

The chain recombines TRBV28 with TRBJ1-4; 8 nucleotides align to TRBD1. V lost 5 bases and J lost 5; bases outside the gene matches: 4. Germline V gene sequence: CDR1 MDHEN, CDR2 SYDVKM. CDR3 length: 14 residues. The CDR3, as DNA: TGTGCCAGCAGTACGCCAGGGGGCAATGAAAAACTGTTTTTT. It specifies CASSTPGGNEKLFF.

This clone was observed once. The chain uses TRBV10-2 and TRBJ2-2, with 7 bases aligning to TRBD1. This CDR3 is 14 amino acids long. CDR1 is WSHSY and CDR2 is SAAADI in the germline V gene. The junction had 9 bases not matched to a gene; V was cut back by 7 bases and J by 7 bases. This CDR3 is CASKETGVGGELFF. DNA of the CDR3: TGCGCCAGCAAGGAAACAGGGGTTGGCGGGGAGCTGTTTTTT.

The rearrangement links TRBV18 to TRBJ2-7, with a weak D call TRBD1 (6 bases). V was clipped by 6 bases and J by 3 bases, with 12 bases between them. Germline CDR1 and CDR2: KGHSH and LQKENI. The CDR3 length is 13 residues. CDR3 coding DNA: TGTGCCAGCTCCCTTGGACAGTACTACGAGCAGTACTTC. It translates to CASSLGQYYEQYF.

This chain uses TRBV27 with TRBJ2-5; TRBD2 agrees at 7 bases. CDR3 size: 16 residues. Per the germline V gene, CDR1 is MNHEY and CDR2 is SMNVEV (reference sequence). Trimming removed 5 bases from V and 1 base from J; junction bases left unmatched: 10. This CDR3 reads CASSPYLGTTQETQYF. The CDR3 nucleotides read TGTGCCAGCAGTCCCTACCTCGGGACTACCCAAGAGACCCAGTACTTC.